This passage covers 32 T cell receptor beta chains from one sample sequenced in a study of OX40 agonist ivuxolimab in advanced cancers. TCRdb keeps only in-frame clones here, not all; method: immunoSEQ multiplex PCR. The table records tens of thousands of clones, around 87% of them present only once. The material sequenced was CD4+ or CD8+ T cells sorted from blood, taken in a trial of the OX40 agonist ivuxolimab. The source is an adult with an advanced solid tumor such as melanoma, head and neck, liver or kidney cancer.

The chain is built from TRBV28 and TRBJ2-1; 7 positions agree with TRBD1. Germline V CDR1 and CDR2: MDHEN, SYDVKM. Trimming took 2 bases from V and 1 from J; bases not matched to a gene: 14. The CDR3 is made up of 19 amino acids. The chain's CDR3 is CASSLARDHRGLSYNEQFF. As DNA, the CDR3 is TGTGCCAGCAGTTTAGCGCGTGACCACAGGGGTCTATCCTACAATGAGCAGTTCTTC.

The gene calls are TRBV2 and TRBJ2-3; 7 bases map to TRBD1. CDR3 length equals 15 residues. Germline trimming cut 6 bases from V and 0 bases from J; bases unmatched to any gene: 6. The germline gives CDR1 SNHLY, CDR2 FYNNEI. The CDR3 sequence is CASRSRQGSTDTQYF. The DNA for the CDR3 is TGTGCCAGCAGGAGTCGACAGGGCAGCACAGATACGCAGTATTTT.

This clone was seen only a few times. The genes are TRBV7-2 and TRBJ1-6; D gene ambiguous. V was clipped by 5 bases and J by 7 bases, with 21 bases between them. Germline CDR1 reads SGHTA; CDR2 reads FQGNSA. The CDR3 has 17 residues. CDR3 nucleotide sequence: TGTGCCAGCAGCCTCGATTGGGCGGCAGGAAGGAATTCACCCCTCCACTTT. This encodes CASSLDWAAGRNSPLHF.

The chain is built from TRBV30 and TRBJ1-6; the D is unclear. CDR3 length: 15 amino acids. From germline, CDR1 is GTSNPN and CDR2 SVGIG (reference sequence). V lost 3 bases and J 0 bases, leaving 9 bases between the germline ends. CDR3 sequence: CAWSAESSYNSPLHF. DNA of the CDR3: TGTGCCTGGAGCGCGGAGAGCTCCTATAATTCACCCCTCCACTTT.

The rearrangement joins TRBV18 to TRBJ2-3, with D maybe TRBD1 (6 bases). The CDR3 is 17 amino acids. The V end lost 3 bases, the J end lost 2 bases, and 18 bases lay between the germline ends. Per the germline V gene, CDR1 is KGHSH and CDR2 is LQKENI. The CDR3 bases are TGTGCCAGCTCACCTGACCTCGGAAGGGGGAACACAGATACGCAGTATTTT. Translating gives CASSPDLGRGNTDTQYF.

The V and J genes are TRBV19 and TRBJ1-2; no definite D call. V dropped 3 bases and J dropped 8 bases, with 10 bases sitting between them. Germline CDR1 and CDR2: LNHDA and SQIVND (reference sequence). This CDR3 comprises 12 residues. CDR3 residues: CASSIGQWGYTF. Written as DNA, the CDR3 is TGTGCCAGTAGTATCGGGCAGTGGGGCTACACCTTC. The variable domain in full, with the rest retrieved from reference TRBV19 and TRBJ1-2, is DGGITQSPKYLFRKEGQNVTLSCEQNLNHDAMYWYRQDPGQGLRLIYYSQIVNDFQKGDIAEGYSVSREKKESFPLTVTSAQKNPTAFYLCASSIGQWGYTFGSGTRLTVV.

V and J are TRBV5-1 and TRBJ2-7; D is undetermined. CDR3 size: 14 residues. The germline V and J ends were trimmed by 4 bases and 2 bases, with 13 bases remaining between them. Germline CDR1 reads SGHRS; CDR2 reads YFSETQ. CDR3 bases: TGCGCCAGCAGCCTTATGACCCCACCCTACGAGCAGTACTTC. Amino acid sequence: CASSLMTPPYEQYF.

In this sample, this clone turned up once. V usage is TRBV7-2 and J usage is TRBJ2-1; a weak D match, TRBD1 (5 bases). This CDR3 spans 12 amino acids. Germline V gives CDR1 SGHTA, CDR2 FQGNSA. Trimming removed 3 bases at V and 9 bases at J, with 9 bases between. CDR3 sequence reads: CASSLFQGEQFF. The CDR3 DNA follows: TGTGCCAGCAGCTTGTTCCAGGGTGAGCAGTTCTTC.

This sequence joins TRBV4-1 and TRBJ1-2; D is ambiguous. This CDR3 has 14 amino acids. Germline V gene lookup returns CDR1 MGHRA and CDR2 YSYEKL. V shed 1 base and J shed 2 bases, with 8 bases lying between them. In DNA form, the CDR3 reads TGCGCCAGCAGCCAAGTGCCACCCAACTATGGCTACACCTTC. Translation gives CASSQVPPNYGYTF.

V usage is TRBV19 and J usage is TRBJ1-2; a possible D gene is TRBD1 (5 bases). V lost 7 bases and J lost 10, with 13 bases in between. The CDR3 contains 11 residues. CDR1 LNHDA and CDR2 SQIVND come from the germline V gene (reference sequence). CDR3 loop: CASKKGTDYTF. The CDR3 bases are TGTGCCAGTAAAAAGGGGACGGACTACACCTTC.

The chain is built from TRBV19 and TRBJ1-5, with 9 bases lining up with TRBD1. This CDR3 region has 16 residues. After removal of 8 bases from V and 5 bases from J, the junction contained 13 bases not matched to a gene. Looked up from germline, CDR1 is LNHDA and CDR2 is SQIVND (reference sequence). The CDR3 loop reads CASEHRGRVSHQPQHF. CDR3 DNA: TGTGCCAGTGAACACAGGGGGCGGGTAAGTCATCAGCCCCAGCATTTT.

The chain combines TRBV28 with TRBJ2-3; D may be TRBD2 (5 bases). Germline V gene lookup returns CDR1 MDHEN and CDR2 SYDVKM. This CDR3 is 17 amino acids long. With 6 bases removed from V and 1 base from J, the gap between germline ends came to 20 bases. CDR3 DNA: TGTGCCAGCAGCTACGACCCATCGGGGATAGGCACAGATACGCAGTATTTT. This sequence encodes CASSYDPSGIGTDTQYF.

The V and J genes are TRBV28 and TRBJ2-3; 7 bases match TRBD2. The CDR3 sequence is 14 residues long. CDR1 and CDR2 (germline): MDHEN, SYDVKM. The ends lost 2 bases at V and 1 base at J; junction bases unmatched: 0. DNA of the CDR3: TGTGCCAGCAGTTTAGCGGGGGGCACAGATACGCAGTATTTT. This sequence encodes CASSLAGGTDTQYF.

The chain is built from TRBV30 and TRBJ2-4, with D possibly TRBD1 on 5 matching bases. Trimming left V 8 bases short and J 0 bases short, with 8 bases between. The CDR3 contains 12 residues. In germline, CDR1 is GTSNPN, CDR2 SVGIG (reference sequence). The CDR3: CAGQGAKNIQYF. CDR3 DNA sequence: TGTGCCGGGCAGGGAGCCAAAAACATTCAGTACTTC.

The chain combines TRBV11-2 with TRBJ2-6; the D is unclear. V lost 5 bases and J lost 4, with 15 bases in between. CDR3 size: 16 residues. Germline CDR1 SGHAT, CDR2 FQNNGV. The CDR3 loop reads CASSVHPGGGANVLTF. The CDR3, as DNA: TGTGCCAGCAGCGTTCACCCTGGTGGGGGGGCCAACGTCCTGACTTTC.

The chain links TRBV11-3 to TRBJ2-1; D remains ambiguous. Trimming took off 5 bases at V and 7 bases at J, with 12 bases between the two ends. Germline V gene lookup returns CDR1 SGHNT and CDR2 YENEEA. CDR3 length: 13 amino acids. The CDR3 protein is CASSENSVNEQFF. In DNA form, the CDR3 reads TGTGCCAGCAGCGAAAATAGTGTAAATGAGCAGTTCTTC.

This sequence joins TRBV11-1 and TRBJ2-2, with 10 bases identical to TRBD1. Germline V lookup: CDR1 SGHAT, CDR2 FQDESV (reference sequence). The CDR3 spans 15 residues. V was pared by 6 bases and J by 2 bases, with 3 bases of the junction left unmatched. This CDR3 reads CASRRQGANTGELFF. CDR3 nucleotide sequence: TGTGCCAGCAGACGACAGGGGGCTAACACCGGGGAGCTGTTTTTT.

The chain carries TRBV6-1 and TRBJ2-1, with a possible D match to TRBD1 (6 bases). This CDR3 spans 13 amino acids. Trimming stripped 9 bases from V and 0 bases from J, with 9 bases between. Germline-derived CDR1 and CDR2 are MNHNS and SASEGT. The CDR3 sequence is CARGGSSYNEQFF. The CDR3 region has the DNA TGTGCCAGAGGGGGAAGCTCCTACAATGAGCAGTTCTTC.

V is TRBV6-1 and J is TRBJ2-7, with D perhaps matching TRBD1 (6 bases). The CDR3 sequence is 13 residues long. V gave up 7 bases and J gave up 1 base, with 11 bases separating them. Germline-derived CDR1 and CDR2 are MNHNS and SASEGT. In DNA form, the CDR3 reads TGTGCCAGCATTAGAGGACAGTCCTACGAGCAGTACTTC. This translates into CASIRGQSYEQYF.

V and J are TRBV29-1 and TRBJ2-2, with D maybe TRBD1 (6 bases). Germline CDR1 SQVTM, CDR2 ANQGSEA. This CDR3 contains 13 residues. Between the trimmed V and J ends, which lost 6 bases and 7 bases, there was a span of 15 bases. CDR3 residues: CSVGGVAIGELFF. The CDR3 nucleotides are TGCAGCGTAGGGGGTGTAGCGATCGGGGAGCTGTTTTTT.

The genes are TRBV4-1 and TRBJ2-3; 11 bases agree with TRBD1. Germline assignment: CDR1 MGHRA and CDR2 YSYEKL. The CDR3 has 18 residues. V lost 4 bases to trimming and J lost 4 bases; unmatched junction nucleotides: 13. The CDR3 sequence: CASSPTGPGQGAPDTQYF. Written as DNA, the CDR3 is TGCGCCAGCAGCCCCACGGGCCCAGGACAGGGGGCTCCAGATACGCAGTATTTT.

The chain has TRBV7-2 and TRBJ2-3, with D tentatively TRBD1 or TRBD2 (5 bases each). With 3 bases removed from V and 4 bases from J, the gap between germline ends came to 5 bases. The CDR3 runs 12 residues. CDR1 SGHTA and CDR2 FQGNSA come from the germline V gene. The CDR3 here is CASSLGADTQYF. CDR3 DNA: TGTGCCAGCAGCTTGGGGGCAGATACGCAGTATTTT.

Here the CDR3 reads CASSLSGEQFF. In DNA form, the CDR3 reads TGTGCCAGCAGCTTGAGCGGTGAGCAGTTCTTC. This rearrangement joins TRBV5-4 to TRBJ2-1; TRBD2 is a possible D gene (5 bases). This CDR3 spans 11 amino acids. The V gene lost 1 base and the J gene lost 9 bases, with 5 bases spanning the gap. In germline, CDR1 is SGHNT, CDR2 YYREEE (reference sequence).

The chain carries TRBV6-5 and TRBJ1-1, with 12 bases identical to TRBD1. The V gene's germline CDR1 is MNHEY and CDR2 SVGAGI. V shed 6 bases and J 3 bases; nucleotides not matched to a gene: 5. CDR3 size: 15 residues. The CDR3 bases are TGTGCCAGCAGGGGACAGGGGGCCGGGGACACTGAAGCTTTCTTT. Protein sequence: CASRGQGAGDTEAFF.

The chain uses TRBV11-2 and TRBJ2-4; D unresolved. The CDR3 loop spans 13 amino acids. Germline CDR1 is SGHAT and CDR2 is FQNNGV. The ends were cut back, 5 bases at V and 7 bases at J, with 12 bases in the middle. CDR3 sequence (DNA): TGTGCCAGCAGCCCCTCAGCTGGGAACATTCAGTACTTC. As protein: CASSPSAGNIQYF.

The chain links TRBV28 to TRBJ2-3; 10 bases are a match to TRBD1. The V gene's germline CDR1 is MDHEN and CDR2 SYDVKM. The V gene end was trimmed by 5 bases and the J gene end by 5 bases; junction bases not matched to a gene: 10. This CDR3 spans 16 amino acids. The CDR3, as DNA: TGTGCCAGCAGTATCTCCGGGACAGGGGCTCAAGATACGCAGTATTTT. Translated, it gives CASSISGTGAQDTQYF.

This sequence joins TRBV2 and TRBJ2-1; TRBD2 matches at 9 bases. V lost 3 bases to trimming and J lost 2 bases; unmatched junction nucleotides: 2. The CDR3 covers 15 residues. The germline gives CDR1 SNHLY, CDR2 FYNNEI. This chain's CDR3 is CASSEAGGPYNEQFF. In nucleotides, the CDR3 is TGTGCCAGCAGTGAGGCGGGAGGGCCCTACAATGAGCAGTTCTTC.

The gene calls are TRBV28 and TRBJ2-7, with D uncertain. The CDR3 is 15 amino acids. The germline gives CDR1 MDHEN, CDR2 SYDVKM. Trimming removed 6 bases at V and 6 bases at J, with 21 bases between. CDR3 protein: CASSPGSVGVGEQYF. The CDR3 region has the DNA TGTGCCAGCAGCCCTGGTTCAGTCGGAGTCGGCGAGCAGTACTTC.

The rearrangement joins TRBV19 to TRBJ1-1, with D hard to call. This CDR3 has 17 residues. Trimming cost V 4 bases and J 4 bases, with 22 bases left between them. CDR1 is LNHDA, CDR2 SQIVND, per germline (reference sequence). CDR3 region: CASSTFTSVGWSTEAFF. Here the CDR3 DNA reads TGTGCCAGTAGTACCTTTACCTCCGTAGGGTGGAGCACTGAAGCTTTCTTT.

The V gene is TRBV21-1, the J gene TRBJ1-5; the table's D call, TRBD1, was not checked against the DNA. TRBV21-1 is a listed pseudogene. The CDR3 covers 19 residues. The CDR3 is CASSKVGQGLLNGNQPQHF. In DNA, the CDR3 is TGTGCCAGCAGCAAAGTAGGACAAGGCCTACTCAATGGCAATCAGCCCCAGCATTTT.

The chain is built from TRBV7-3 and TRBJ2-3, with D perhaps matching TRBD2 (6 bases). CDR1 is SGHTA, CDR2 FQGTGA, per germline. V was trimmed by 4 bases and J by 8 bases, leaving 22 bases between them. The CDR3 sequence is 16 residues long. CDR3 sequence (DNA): TGTGCCAGCAGCTCATCCAACCGCGGGGCTATTGGTACGCAGTATTTT. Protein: CASSSSNRGAIGTQYF.

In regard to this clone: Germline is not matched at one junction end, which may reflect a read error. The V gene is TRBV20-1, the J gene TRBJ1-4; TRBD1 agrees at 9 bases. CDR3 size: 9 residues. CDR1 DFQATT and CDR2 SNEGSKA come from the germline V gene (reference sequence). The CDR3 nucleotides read TGCAGTGCCACCGGGACAGGGACCTTT. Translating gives CSATGTGTF.